The entry below gives a single T cell receptor beta chain sequence along with its context. Profiled with immunoSEQ multiplex PCR; TCRdb holds only in-frame clones, not every one. This sample has almost 50,000 clones, with roughly nine tenths found just once. This sample stems from a study of T cell changes during pregnancy in multiple sclerosis. This CDR3 has 15 residues. Per germline, CDR1 MNHNS and CDR2 SASEGT. The V and J ends lost 1 base and 1 base, in that order; junction bases with no gene match: 1. The chain employs TRBV6-1 and TRBJ2-3; TRBD2 matches at 8 bases. The origin of this receptor is a female donor with multiple sclerosis, enrolled in a pregnancy study. Sequenced material: CD8+ T cells from peripheral blood mononuclear cells, taken after pregnancy. The CDR3 sequence is CASSEVSGGTDTQYF. In DNA form, the CDR3 reads TGTGCCAGCAGTGAAGTTAGCGGGGGCACAGATACGCAGTATTTT.